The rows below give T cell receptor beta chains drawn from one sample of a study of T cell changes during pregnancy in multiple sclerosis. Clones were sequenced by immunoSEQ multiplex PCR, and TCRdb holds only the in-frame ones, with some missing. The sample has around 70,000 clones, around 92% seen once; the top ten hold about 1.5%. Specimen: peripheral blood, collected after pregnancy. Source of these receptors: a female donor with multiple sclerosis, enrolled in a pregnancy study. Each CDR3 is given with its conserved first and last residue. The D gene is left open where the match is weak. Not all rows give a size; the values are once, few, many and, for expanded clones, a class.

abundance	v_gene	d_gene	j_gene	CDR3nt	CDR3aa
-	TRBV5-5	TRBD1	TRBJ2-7	TGTGCCAGCAGCGGGTGGGACAGGGATCTCGACGAGCAGTACTTC	CASSGWDRDLDEQYF
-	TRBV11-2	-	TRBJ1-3	TGTGCCAGCATCACGACCGAGCCCCGCGCGGCTGGAAACACCATATATTTT	CASITTEPRAAGNTIYF
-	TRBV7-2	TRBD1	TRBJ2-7	TGTGCCAGCAGCTCCCAGGGACAGGCCGGCTACGAGCAGTACTTC	CASSSQGQAGYEQYF
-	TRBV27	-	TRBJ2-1	TGTGCCAGCAGTTTATTGGAGGACAGCCCCTCCCAAGGGCAGTTCTTC	CASSLLEDSPSQGQFF
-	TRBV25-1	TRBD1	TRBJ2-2	TGTGCCAGCAGTGAATCGTTCGGGACAGATAACACCGGGGAGCTGTTTTTT	CASSESFGTDNTGELFF
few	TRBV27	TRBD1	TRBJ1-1	TGTGCCAGCAGTCTCCTCGGGGGACAGAGGACGACTTTCTTT	CASSLLGGQRTTFF
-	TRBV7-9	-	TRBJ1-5	TGTGCCAGCAGCCCGGGGGGGGGTGGACAGCCCCAGCATTTT	CASSPGGGGQPQHF
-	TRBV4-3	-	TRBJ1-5	TGCGCCAGCAGCGCCTCGCGGACGCGGGGGAATCAGCCCCAGCATTTT	CASSASRTRGNQPQHF
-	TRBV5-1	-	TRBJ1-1	TGCGCCAGCAGCTTTTTTCTCTTCCGGGACACTGAAGCTTTCTTT	CASSFFLFRDTEAFF
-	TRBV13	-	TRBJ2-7	TGTGCCAGCAGCCTACAATTGAGGGCCTACGAGCAGTACTTC	CASSLQLRAYEQYF
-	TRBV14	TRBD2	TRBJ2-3	TGTGCCAGCAGCCAACAACTAGCGCGCAATACGCAGTATTTT	CASSQQLARNTQYF
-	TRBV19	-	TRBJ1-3	TGTGCCAGTAGTATCAGGGATTCTGGAAACACCATATATTTT	CASSIRDSGNTIYF
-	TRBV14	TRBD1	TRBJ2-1	TGTGCCAGCAGCCCGCGGGACAGGGTATTTGAGTATGAGCAGTTCTTC	CASSPRDRVFEYEQFF
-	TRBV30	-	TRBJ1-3	TGTGCCTGGAGTGTACGAGGGACAAGGATTGGAAACACCATATATTTT	CAWSVRGTRIGNTIYF
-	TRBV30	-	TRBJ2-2	TGTGCCCGGAGTGACGGGAGCTGGGAGCTGTTTTTT	CARSDGSWELFF
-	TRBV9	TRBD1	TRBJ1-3	TGTGCCAGCAGCCCGACAGGGAGAGCTGGAAACACCATATATTTT	CASSPTGRAGNTIYF
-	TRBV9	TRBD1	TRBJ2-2	TGTGCCAGCAGCGCACCGGGACAGGGGAACACCGGGGAGCTGTTTTTT	CASSAPGQGNTGELFF
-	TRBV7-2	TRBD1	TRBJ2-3	TGTGCCAGCAGCTTAGGTCCCCGAGACAGGGCAGATACGCAGTATTTT	CASSLGPRDRADTQYF
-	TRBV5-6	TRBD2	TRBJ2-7	TGTGCCAGCAGTTACCCTAGCGGGAGCGGCTACGAGCAGTACTTC	CASSYPSGSGYEQYF
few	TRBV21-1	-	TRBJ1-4	TGTGCCAGCAGCACTACCGGGACAGGGCAGGGGGGTGGTGAAAAACTGTTTTTT	CASSTTGTGQGGGEKLFF
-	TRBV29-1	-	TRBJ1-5	TGCAGCGTTGAGGATAGGGGTCAGCCCCAGCATTTT	CSVEDRGQPQHF
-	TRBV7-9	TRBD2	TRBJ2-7	TGTGCCAGCAGCTTACGCGGGGGGACCTACGAGCAGTACTTC	CASSLRGGTYEQYF
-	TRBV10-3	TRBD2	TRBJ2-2	TGTGCCATCAGTGACGGGACAGTTAGCGGGAGGGCCTTCACCGGGGAGCTGTTTTTT	CAISDGTVSGRAFTGELFF
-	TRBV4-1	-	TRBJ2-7	TGCGCCAGCAGCCAAGGGGAGACCTACGAGCAGTACTTC	CASSQGETYEQYF
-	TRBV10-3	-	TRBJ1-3	TGTGCCATCAGTGAAGGAGGAGGCAGAAGCTCTGGAAACACCATATATTTT	CAISEGGGRSSGNTIYF
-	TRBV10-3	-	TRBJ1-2	TGTGCCATCAGTGAGTCGAGGAGTCCTTATGGCTACACCTTC	CAISESRSPYGYTF
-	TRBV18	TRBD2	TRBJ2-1	TGTGCCAGCTCACTAGCGGGAATGTCCTACAATGAGCAGTTCTTC	CASSLAGMSYNEQFF
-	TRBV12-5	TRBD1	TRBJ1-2	TGTGCTAGTGCCCGACAGGGGGCAAACTATGGCTACACCTTC	CASARQGANYGYTF
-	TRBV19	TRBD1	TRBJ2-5	TGTGCCAGTAGTCTGACAGGGAAAGAGACCCAGTACTTC	CASSLTGKETQYF
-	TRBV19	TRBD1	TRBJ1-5	TGTGCCAGTAGTATAGTAGGGGGCTACAATCAGCCCCAGCATTTT	CASSIVGGYNQPQHF
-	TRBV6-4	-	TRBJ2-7	TGTGCCCCACTATTAAACCACAGGCCCCCCTACGAGCAGTACTTC	CAPLLNHRPPYEQYF
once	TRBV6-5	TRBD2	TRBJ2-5	TGTGCCAGCAGTTACGGGGGACTAGCGGGAAATTCCCAGTACTTC	CASSYGGLAGNSQYF
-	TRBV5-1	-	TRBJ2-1	TGCGCCAGCAGCTTGGACAGGGCTTTCGATGAGCAGTTCTTC	CASSLDRAFDEQFF
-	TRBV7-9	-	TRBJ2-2	TGTGCCAGCAGCCCGCCGGAGGGAGTCTCGAACACCGGGGAGCTGTTTTTT	CASSPPEGVSNTGELFF
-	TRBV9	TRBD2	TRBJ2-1	TGTGCCAGCAGCGTAGCGTTCGGGACTAGGAGTAATGAGCAGTTCTTC	CASSVAFGTRSNEQFF
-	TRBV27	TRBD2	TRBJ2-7	TGTGCCAGCAACCCCTGGGAGGGGATCGGCGAGCAGTACTTC	CASNPWEGIGEQYF
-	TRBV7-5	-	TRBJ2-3	TGTGCCAGAAGCTTTCGGGATCTGCGGGGAGCTGATACAGATACGCAGTATTTT	CARSFRDLRGADTDTQYF
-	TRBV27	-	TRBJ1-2	TGTGCCAGCAGTACAGGGCCCTATGGCTACACCTTC	CASSTGPYGYTF
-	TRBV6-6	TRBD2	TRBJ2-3	TGTGCCGTCGGGGGGGAGGGGGGCACAGATACGCAGTATTTT	CAVGGEGGTDTQYF
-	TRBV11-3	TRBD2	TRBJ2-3	TGTGCCAGCAGCTCGGGACTAGCGGGAGCAAAAGATACGCAGTATTTT	CASSSGLAGAKDTQYF
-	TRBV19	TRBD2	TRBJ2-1	TGTGCCAGTAGTATATCTAGCGGGAGGGCCGTTGGAGAGTATGAGCAGTTCTTC	CASSISSGRAVGEYEQFF
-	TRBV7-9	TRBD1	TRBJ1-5	TGTGCCAGCAGCTTGGGACAGGGGTTCCAGCCCCAGCATTTT	CASSLGQGFQPQHF
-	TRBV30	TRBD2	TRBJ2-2	TGTGCCTGGAGTCCGGGACTAGCGGGCAACACCGGGGAGCTGTTTTTT	CAWSPGLAGNTGELFF
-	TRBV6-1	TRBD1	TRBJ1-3	TGTGCCAGTATGGACAGGGGAGGTGGCACCATATATTTT	CASMDRGGGTIYF
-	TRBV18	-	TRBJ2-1	TGTGCCAGCTCACTCCCAGCGGGCATGAACAATGAGCAGTTCTTC	CASSLPAGMNNEQFF
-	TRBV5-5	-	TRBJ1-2	TGTGCCAGCAGCTTGGATAGCGGGGCTAATAACTATGGCTACACCTTC	CASSLDSGANNYGYTF